These 20 T cell receptor beta chains were sequenced from one sample in a study of blood T cell repertoires in COVID-19. TCRdb keeps only in-frame clones here, not all; method: immunoSEQ multiplex PCR. The table includes roughly 220,000 clones, just over 85% detected once. What was sequenced was peripheral blood. Every receptor here comes from a man younger than 45 who had recovered from COVID-19.

V is TRBV3-1 (or the pseudogene TRBV3-2) and J is TRBJ1-6; D remains ambiguous. The length of the CDR3 is 14 residues. Trimming took 0 bases from V and 9 from J, leaving 9 bases between them. Germline loops: CDR1 LGHDT, CDR2 YNNKEL (reference sequence). The CDR3 DNA sequence: TGTGCCAGCAGCCAAGATCGAGGTCCTTCACCCCTCCACTTT. It is translated as CASSQDRGPSPLHF.

The rearrangement uses TRBV2 and TRBJ2-3, with 11 bases aligning to TRBD2. The V and J ends lost 11 bases and 6 bases, in that order; junction bases with no gene match: 13. The germline CDR1 and CDR2 sequences are SNHLY and FYNNEI. The CDR3 has 15 residues. The CDR3 DNA follows: TGTGCCGCAAGCACCCTGACTAGCGGGGAGGATACGCAGTATTTT. Its translation: CAASTLTSGEDTQYF.

This chain links TRBV11-3 with TRBJ1-1; D possibly corresponds to TRBD1 (6 bases). Germline V lookup: CDR1 SGHNT, CDR2 YENEEA. The CDR3 is 18 residues long. Trimming cost V 8 bases and J 0 bases, with 25 bases left between them. CDR3 nucleotides: TGTGCCAGCCTCTTAAATCCCGGGACAAGGACGGTGAACACTGAAGCTTTCTTT. Translation: CASLLNPGTRTVNTEAFF.

This rearrangement joins TRBV28 to TRBJ1-1; no definite D call. V was pared by 5 bases and J by 2 bases, with 12 bases between. The CDR3 runs 14 residues. Germline V gives CDR1 MDHEN, CDR2 SYDVKM. The CDR3 DNA reads as TGTGCCAGCAGTCCCATTAGGAGAAACACTGAAGCTTTCTTT. Its protein product is CASSPIRRNTEAFF.

The rearrangement joins TRBV5-8 to TRBJ1-2; tentative D call: TRBD1 (6 bases). The CDR3 runs to 15 residues. V was shortened by 1 base and J by 4 bases, with 14 bases between the two germline ends. Germline CDR1 is SGHTS and CDR2 is YDEGEE. CDR3 residues: CASSLWSGASYGYTF. CDR3 DNA: TGTGCCAGCAGCTTGTGGTCAGGGGCCTCCTATGGCTACACCTTC. Full variable domain (outside the CDR3, taken from reference TRBV5-8 and TRBJ1-2): EAGVTQSPTHLIKTRGQQATLRCSPISGHTSVYWYQQALGLGLQFLLWYDEGEERNRGNFPPRFSGRQFPNYSSELNVNALELEDSALYLCASSLWSGASYGYTFGSGTRLTVV.

This clone was observed a single time. The CDR3 DNA reads TGTGCCAGTAGTATACGGAGTATGGGAAACACCATATATTTT. It yields the protein CASSIRSMGNTIYF. V and J are TRBV19 and TRBJ1-3; D remains unclear. The germline V gene has CDR1 LNHDA and CDR2 SQIVND (reference sequence). Trimming took off 2 bases at V and 4 bases at J, with 9 bases between the two ends. This CDR3 has 14 amino acids.

The CDR3 region is CASSWEVGGATEAFF. The CDR3 DNA follows: TGTGCCAGCAGTTGGGAGGTGGGGGGGGCTACTGAAGCTTTCTTT. The gene calls are TRBV27 and TRBJ1-1; D may be TRBD1 (6 bases). The CDR3 runs to 15 residues. CDR1 MNHEY and CDR2 SMNVEV come from the germline V gene (reference sequence). Between the trimmed V and J ends, which lost 4 bases and 5 bases, there was a span of 17 bases.

This clone came up a few times. This chain joins TRBV29-1 and TRBJ2-3, with 8 bases matching TRBD1. CDR3 length: 15 residues. Germline CDR1 is SQVTM and CDR2 is ANQGSEA. The ends lost 8 bases at V and 1 base at J; junction bases unmatched: 11. DNA for the CDR3: TGCAGCACACTCCGTGGACAGGGCCGCACAGATACGCAGTATTTT. Amino acids: CSTLRGQGRTDTQYF.

This clone came up once. J is TRBJ2-6 and V is TRBV27; weak D call: TRBD2 (5 bases). The V gene's germline CDR1 is MNHEY and CDR2 SMNVEV (reference sequence). Deletions cut 8 bases from V and 2 bases from J, with 19 bases between. CDR3 length: 17 amino acids. CDR3 DNA sequence: TGTGCCAGCTCCCGAGGGCTCCTCGACCCTGGGGCCAACGTCCTGACTTTC. As protein: CASSRGLLDPGANVLTF. The full variable domain, its missing parts supplied by reference TRBV27 and TRBJ2-6, is EAQVTQNPRYLITVTGKKLTVTCSQNMNHEYMSWYRQDPGLGLRQIYYSMNVEVTDKGDVPEGYKVSRKEKRNFPLILESPSPNQTSLYFCASSRGLLDPGANVLTFGAGSRLTVL.

The chain has TRBV3-1 (or the pseudogene TRBV3-2) and TRBJ2-5; the D gene is possibly TRBD2 (5 bases). This CDR3 comprises 18 residues. V lost 0 bases, J lost 1 base, and 18 bases lay in between. Germline V CDR1 and CDR2: LGHDT, YNNKEL (reference sequence). CDR3 sequence: CASSQDWGTAGSQETQYF. In DNA, the CDR3 is TGTGCCAGCAGCCAAGATTGGGGTACGGCGGGTTCCCAAGAGACCCAGTACTTC.

Comment on this clone: Different DNA sequences within this sample yield the same CDR3. The chain combines TRBV6-5 with TRBJ1-1; tentatively, D is TRBD1 (6 bases). CDR1 MNHEY and CDR2 SVGAGI come from the germline V gene. The CDR3 loop spans 15 amino acids. Deletions cut 0 bases from V and 1 base from J, with 9 bases between. CDR3 DNA: TGTGCCAGCAGTTACTCGCTGACAGGGAACACTGAAGCTTTCTTT. It translates to CASSYSLTGNTEAFF.

J is TRBJ2-3 and V is TRBV11-2; D remains unclear. This CDR3 is 13 amino acids long. Per germline, CDR1 SGHAT and CDR2 FQNNGV. The V and J ends lost 1 base and 5 bases respectively, with 7 bases between them. The CDR3 region has the DNA TGTGCCAGCAGCTTAGGCCAGTTAGATACGCAGTATTTT. It codes for CASSLGQLDTQYF. The entire variable domain, with the rest obtained from reference TRBV11-2 and TRBJ2-3, is as follows: EAGVAQSPRYKIIEKRQSVAFWCNPISGHATLYWYQQILGQGPKLLIQFQNNGVVDDSQLPKDRFSAERLKGVDSTLKIQPAKLEDSAVYLCASSLGQLDTQYFGPGTRLTVL.

The chain joins TRBV11-2 to TRBJ2-3; TRBD1 agrees at 8 bases. The ends lost 8 bases at V and 8 bases at J; junction bases unmatched: 3. This CDR3 region has 11 residues. Germline lookup yields CDR1 SGHAT and CDR2 FQNNGV. The DNA of the CDR3 is TGTGCCAGCGACAGGGGAGTTACGCAGTATTTT. Protein product: CASDRGVTQYF.

The J gene is TRBJ2-7, the V gene TRBV5-1; D gene ambiguous. Trimming shortened V by 4 bases and J by 7 bases, and 12 bases separated the two germline ends. Germline loops: CDR1 SGHRS, CDR2 YFSETQ. The CDR3 has 12 residues. This CDR3 reads CASSRGVREQYF. The DNA of the CDR3 is TGCGCCAGCAGCAGAGGAGTGCGGGAGCAGTACTTC.

This sequence joins TRBV11-3 and TRBJ2-5; D is unresolved. The CDR3 length is 13 residues. Germline CDR1 SGHNT, CDR2 YENEEA. Trimming stripped 0 bases from V and 2 bases from J, with 4 bases between. The CDR3 region has the DNA TGTGCCAGCAGCTTAGAGCGACAAGAGACCCAGTACTTC. Translation: CASSLERQETQYF.

V usage is TRBV19 and J usage is TRBJ2-1, with D perhaps matching TRBD2 (5 bases). Germline loops: CDR1 LNHDA, CDR2 SQIVND (reference sequence). The V end was cut by 8 bases, the J end by 0 bases, with 8 bases between. The CDR3 runs 13 residues. The CDR3 bases are TGTGCCAGTTGGGAGAGCTCCTACAATGAGCAGTTCTTC. The encoded protein is CASWESSYNEQFF.

The gene calls are TRBV27 and TRBJ1-2; D perhaps matches TRBD1 (5 bases). Germline V gene lookup returns CDR1 MNHEY and CDR2 SMNVEV (reference sequence). This CDR3 has 15 amino acids. With 6 bases removed from V and 4 bases from J, the gap between germline ends came to 18 bases. CDR3 DNA sequence: TGTGCCAGCAGGCGGGACTCCGGCGGTTTCTATGGCTACACCTTC. This translates into CASRRDSGGFYGYTF.

The chain is built from TRBV9 and TRBJ2-7; perhaps TRBD2 as D (6 bases). This CDR3 spans 13 amino acids. Trimming left V 1 base short and J 3 bases short, with 8 bases between. The germline CDR1 and CDR2 sequences are SGDLS and YYNGEE. CDR3 sequence reads: CASSVSGDYEQYF. In nucleotides, the CDR3 is TGTGCCAGCAGCGTATCGGGGGACTACGAGCAGTACTTC.

This chain connects TRBV27 to TRBJ1-6; D unclear. Trimming removed 0 bases from V and 7 bases from J, with 10 bases in between. CDR1 MNHEY and CDR2 SMNVEV come from the germline V gene (reference sequence). The CDR3 has 15 amino acids. In nucleotides, the CDR3 is TGTGCCAGCAGTTTATCGGAAGCGACCAATTCACCCCTCCACTTT. Translation: CASSLSEATNSPLHF.

This clone was observed a few times. This rearrangement joins TRBV27 to TRBJ1-2; the D gene is possibly TRBD1 (5 bases). The CDR3 contains 15 residues. CDR1 and CDR2 (germline): MNHEY, SMNVEV (reference sequence). The germline V and J ends were trimmed by 5 bases and 8 bases, with 21 bases remaining between them. CDR3 sequence reads: CASSLLTGPIRGYTF. DNA of the CDR3: TGTGCCAGCAGTCTGCTCACAGGCCCAATAAGAGGCTACACCTTC.